Listed below are T cell receptor beta chains from one sample, sequenced in a study of cytomegalovirus exposure and HLA in healthy donors. The repertoire was sequenced with immunoSEQ multiplex PCR; TCRdb's copy has only in-frame clones and lacks some. The sample carries about 190,000 clones, almost 80% recorded once. The sequencing sample was made of PBMCs. The receptors derive from a woman aged 18-29 years in good health and CMV-seronegative. CDR3s include the opening cysteine and the closing phenylalanine or tryptophan. D genes are given only for firm matches. Clone sizes are given selectively: once, few, many, or a class where the clone is expanded.

TRBV15	.	.	TRBJ2-7	TGTGCCACCAGCAGAGGGAGGGCCTACTACGAGCAGTACTTC	CATSRGRAYYEQYF
TRBV5-6	.	.	TRBJ1-2	TGTGCCAGCAGCGTTTCAGGGTGGGCTGGCTACACCTTC	CASSVSGWAGYTF
TRBV7-2	.	.	TRBJ1-4	TGTGCCAGCACCCAGATAGGGCAGGGGCGTGAAAAACTGTTTTTT	CASTQIGQGREKLFF
TRBV27	TRBD1	.	TRBJ2-7	TGTGCCAGCAGTTTATCGGGGACAGTCTCCTACGAGCAGTACTTC	CASSLSGTVSYEQYF
TRBV7-2	TRBD1	few	TRBJ1-2	TGTGCCAGCAGATATGACAGGGGGCATCCCTATGGCTACACCTTC	CASRYDRGHPYGYTF
TRBV6-1	.	.	TRBJ2-5	TGTGCCAGCAGTGAAGGGGTGGTGGAAGGGTGGGAGGAGACCCAGTACTTC	CASSEGVVEGWEETQYF
TRBV15	.	.	TRBJ2-2	TGTGCCACCAGCAGAGCGGGGGCGAACACCGGGGAGCTGTTTTTT	CATSRAGANTGELFF
TRBV19	.	.	TRBJ2-6	TGTGCCAGTAGTATTGGAGTTCGGGCTGGGGCCAACGTCCTGACTTTC	CASSIGVRAGANVLTF
TRBV30	.	.	TRBJ2-7	TGTGCCTGGAGTGTAAGGAGTGGCGGCCGATATTACGAGCAGTACTTC	CAWSVRSGGRYYEQYF
TRBV19	.	once	TRBJ2-7	TGTGCCAGTAGTCCCTCGGGGGAAGGCGAGCAGTACTTC	CASSPSGEGEQYF
TRBV6-6	.	.	TRBJ1-1	TGTGCCAGCAGTTTTGACAGTACTGAAGCTTTCTTT	CASSFDSTEAFF
TRBV7-2	.	.	TRBJ2-7	TGTGCCAGCACTATAGACACCCCCTACGAGCAGTACTTC	CASTIDTPYEQYF
TRBV7-3	.	.	TRBJ1-1	TGTGCCAGCAGCCCAGGGTCGTCACTCACTGAAGCTTTCTTT	CASSPGSSLTEAFF
TRBV6-5	TRBD1	.	TRBJ1-6	TGTGCCAGTGCCCGTGGGACAGCTAAAAATTCCCCCCTCCACTTT	CASARGTAKNSPLHF
TRBV7-9	TRBD1	.	TRBJ1-1	TGTGCCAGCAGCCTCCCGGGGACAGGGGCTTTAGAGACTGAAGCTTTCTTT	CASSLPGTGALETEAFF
TRBV27	TRBD1	.	TRBJ2-3	TGTGCCAGCAGTTTTGCGCAGGGGGCCGATACGCAGTATTTT	CASSFAQGADTQYF
TRBV6-5	TRBD1	.	TRBJ2-7	TGTGCCAGCAGTAACCGGGACAGGGACTACGAGCAGTACTTC	CASSNRDRDYEQYF
TRBV5-1	.	.	TRBJ2-5	TGCGCCAGCAGCTTGGGGGGCAATTCAGGTCGGGAGCAGTACTTC	CASSLGGNSGREQYF
TRBV5-4	.	.	TRBJ1-2	TGTGCCAGCAGCTACAGCGGAACCTATGGCTACACCTTC	CASSYSGTYGYTF
TRBV5-1	.	.	TRBJ1-6	TGCGCCAGCAGCTTCGTGAGCTCCTATAATTCACCCCTCCACTTT	CASSFVSSYNSPLHF